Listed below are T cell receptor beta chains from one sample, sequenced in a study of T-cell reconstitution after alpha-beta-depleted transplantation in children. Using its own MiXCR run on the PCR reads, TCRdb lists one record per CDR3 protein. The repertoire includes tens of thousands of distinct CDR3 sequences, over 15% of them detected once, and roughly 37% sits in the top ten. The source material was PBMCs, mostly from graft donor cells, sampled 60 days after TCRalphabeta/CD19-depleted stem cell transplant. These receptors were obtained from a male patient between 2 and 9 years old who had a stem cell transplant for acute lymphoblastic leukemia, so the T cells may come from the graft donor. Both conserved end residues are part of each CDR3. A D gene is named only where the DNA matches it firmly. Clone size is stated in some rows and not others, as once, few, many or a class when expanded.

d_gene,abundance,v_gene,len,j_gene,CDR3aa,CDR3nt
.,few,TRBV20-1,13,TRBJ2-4,CSARDGGMDIQYF,TGCAGTGCTAGAGATGGCGGGATGGACATTCAGTACTTC
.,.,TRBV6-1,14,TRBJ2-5,CASSLQGIAKTQYF,TGTGCCAGCAGCCTCCAGGGGATAGCGAAGACCCAGTACTTC
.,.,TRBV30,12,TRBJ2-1,CAWSGSSDEQFF,TGTGCCTGGAGTGGGTCTAGCGATGAGCAGTTCTTC
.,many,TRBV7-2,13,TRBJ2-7,CASSLRADPEQYF,TGTGCCAGCAGCTTAAGGGCCGATCCCGAGCAGTACTTC
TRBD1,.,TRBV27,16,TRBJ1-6,CASRMDRATYNSPLHF,TGTGCCAGCAGGATGGACAGGGCAACCTATAATTCACCCCTCCACTTT
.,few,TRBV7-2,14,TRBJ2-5,CASSLGPIQETQYF,TGTGCCAGCAGCTTAGGGCCGATCCAAGAGACCCAGTACTTC
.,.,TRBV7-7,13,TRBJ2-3,CASSLAEADTQYF,TGTGCTAGCAGCTTAGCTGAAGCAGATACGCAGTATTTT
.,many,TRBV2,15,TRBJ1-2,CASKQTKGELYGYTF,TGTGCCAGCAAACAAACCAAGGGGGAACTCTATGGCTACACCTTC
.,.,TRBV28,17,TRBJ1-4,CASSARKTTGNYEKLFF,TGTGCCAGCAGTGCCCGAAAGACAACAGGGAACTATGAAAAACTGTTTTTT
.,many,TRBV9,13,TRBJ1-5,CASSVVADQPQHF,TGTGCCAGCAGCGTAGTCGCAGATCAGCCCCAGCATTTT
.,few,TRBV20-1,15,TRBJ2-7,CSAFRSGRKRYEQYF,TGCAGTGCTTTTAGGTCGGGACGAAAACGCTACGAGCAGTACTTC
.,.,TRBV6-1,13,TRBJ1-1,CASSPPGNTEAFF,TGTGCCAGCAGTCCGCCTGGGAACACTGAAGCTTTCTTT
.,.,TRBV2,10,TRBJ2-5,CASGRETQYF,TGTGCCAGCGGGAGAGAGACCCAGTACTTC
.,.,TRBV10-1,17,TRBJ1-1,CASTRRSSVRLNTEAFF,TGCGCCAGCACCCGTAGGTCGTCGGTCAGACTGAACACTGAAGCTTTCTTT
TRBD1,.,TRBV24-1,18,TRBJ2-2,CATSDSPGQGLAGGELFF,TGTGCCACCAGTGACTCTCCGGGACAGGGTCTTGCTGGCGGGGAGCTGTTTTTT
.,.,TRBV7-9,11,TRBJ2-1,CASSPLWEQFF,TGTGCCAGCAGCCCCCTCTGGGAGCAGTTCTTC
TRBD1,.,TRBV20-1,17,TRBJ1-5,CCARDPRGGAGNQPQHF,TGCTGTGCTAGAGACCCCCGAGGGGGCGCGGGCAATCAGCCCCAGCATTTT
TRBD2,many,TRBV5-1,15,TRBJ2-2,CASSLAQAGAGELFF,TGCGCCAGCAGCTTGGCTCAGGCGGGGGCCGGGGAGCTGTTTTTT
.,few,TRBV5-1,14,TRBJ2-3,CASSTGTPTDTQYF,TGCGCCAGCAGCACAGGGACCCCCACAGATACGCAGTATTTT
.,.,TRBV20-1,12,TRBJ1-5,CSASQGHQPQHF,TGCAGTGCTAGCCAGGGACATCAGCCCCAGCATTTT
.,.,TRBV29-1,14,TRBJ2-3,CSVELTGGVDTQYF,TGCAGCGTTGAATTGACAGGTGGCGTGGATACGCAGTATTTT
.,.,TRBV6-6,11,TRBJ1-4,CASIGGEKLFF,TGTGCCAGCATCGGGGGCGAAAAACTGTTTTTT
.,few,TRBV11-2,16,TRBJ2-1,CASSTPTGYSYNEQFF,TGTGCCAGCAGCACCCCGACAGGATACTCCTACAATGAGCAGTTCTTC
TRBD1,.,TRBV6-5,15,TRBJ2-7,CASSYPTGGAYEQYF,TGTGCCAGCAGTTACCCGACAGGGGGCGCCTACGAGCAGTACTTC
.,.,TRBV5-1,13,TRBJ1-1,CASSSMAGPEAFF,TGCGCCAGCAGCTCCATGGCGGGCCCTGAAGCTTTCTTT
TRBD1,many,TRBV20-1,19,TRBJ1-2,CSARTFSGQGKTTNYGYTF,TGCAGTGCTAGAACTTTCTCGGGACAGGGGAAAACTACTAACTATGGCTACACCTTC
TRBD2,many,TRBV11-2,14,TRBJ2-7,CASSLDASGQEQYF,TGTGCCAGCAGCTTAGACGCTAGCGGACAAGAGCAGTACTTC
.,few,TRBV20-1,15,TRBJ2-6,CSAREGSTGANVLTF,TGCAGTGCTAGGGAAGGGTCTACTGGGGCCAACGTCCTGACTTTC
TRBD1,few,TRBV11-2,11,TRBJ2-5,CASSLDRVSYF,TGTGCCAGCAGCCTCGACAGGGTTTCGTACTTC
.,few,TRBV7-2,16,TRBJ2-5,CASSPSLRVLQETQYF,TGTGCCAGCAGCCCAAGTCTACGGGTACTCCAAGAGACCCAGTACTTC
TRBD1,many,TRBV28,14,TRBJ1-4,CAITGGATNEKLFF,TGTGCCATAACAGGGGGCGCAACTAATGAAAAACTGTTTTTT
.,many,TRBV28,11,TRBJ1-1,CASTWGRVAFF,TGTGCCAGCACCTGGGGGAGGGTAGCTTTCTTT
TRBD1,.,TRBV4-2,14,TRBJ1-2,CASSHLDRAYGYTF,TGTGCCAGCAGCCATCTCGACAGGGCCTATGGCTACACCTTC
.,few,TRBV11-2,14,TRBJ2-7,CASSFVHLSYEQYF,TGTGCCAGCAGTTTTGTCCATCTCTCCTACGAGCAGTACTTC
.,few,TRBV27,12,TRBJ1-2,CATGQGNYGYTF,TGTGCCACCGGGCAGGGGAACTATGGCTACACCTTC
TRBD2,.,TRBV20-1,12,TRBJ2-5,CSGSGGRETQYF,TGCAGTGGAAGCGGGGGGCGAGAGACCCAGTACTTC
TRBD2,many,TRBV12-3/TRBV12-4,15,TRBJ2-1,CASSRSGRMANEQFF,TGTGCCAGCAGCCGTAGCGGGAGAATGGCCAATGAGCAGTTCTTC
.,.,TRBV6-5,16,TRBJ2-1,CASSSPDRKGHNEQFF,TGTGCCAGCAGTTCCCCAGACAGAAAAGGGCACAATGAGCAGTTCTTC
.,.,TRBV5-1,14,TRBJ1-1,CASSIGTANTEAFF,TGCGCCAGCAGCATTGGGACGGCCAACACTGAAGCTTTCTTT
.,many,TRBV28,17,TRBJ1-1,CASSLYLAQGMTTEAFF,TGTGCCAGCAGTTTATATTTAGCCCAGGGGATGACCACTGAAGCTTTCTTT
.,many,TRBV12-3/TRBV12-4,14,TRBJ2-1,CASSELVNDNEQFF,TGTGCCAGCAGTGAACTAGTTAACGACAATGAGCAGTTCTTC